The clone carrying this T cell receptor beta chain is deemed medium-sized. With 7 bases clipped from V and 5 bases from J, the junction kept 10 bases outside the gene matches. The CDR3 loop spans 15 amino acids. Germline-derived CDR1 and CDR2 are LNHDA and SQIVND (reference sequence). These data come from a study of metastatic and nonmetastatic thyroid tumors. Overall study: Across peripheral blood and tumor or nodule tissue samples taken from malignant and benign thyroid patients, the repertoires were compared with one another.

Through MiXCR, TCRdb re-clonotyped the PCR reads. The sample holds about 10,000 clones, around 12% seen once. Nobody among the patients had been given any treatment before thyroid surgery. The receptor was isolated from a female donor with papillary thyroid cancer or a benign thyroid nodule (not recorded which). Some clones in this sample may be carry-over from other donors' samples. V usage is TRBV19 and J usage is TRBJ2-5; 10 bases map to TRBD1. Source material: blood. The CDR3 is CASNPTTGGKETQYF. As DNA, the CDR3 is TGTGCCAGTAACCCGACGACAGGGGGCAAGGAGACCCAGTACTTC.